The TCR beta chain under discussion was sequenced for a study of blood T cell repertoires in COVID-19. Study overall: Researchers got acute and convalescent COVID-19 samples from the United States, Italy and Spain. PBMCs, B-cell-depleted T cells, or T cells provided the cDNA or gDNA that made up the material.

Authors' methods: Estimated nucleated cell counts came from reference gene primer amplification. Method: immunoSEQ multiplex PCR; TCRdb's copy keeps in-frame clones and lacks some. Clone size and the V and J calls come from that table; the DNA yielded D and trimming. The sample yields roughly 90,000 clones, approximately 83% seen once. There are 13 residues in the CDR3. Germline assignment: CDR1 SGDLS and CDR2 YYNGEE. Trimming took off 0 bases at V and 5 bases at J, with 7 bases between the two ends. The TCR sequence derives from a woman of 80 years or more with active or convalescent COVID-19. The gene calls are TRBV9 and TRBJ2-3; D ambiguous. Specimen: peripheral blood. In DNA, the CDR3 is TGTGCCAGCAGCGTAGGAGGCCTAGATACGCAGTATTTT. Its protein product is CASSVGGLDTQYF.